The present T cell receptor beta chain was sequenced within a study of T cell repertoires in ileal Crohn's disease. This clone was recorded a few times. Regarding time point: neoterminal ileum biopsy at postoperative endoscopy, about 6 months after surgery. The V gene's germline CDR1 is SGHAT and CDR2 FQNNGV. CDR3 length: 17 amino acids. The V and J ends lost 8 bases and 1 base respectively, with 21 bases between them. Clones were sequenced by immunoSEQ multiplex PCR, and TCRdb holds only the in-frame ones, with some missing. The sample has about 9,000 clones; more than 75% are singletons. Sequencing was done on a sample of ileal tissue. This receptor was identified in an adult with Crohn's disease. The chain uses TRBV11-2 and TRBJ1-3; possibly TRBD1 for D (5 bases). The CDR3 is CASEKRGLSDSGNTIYF. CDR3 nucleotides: TGTGCCAGCGAGAAGAGGGGACTTTCCGATTCTGGAAACACCATATATTTT.